This is a list of T cell receptor beta chains from one sample in a study of blood T cell repertoires in COVID-19. Clones were read by immunoSEQ multiplex PCR, and TCRdb kept only the in-frame ones, dropping some. There are 100,000 to 150,000 clones in the sample; around 84% occur only once, and 2.4% lies in the top ten. Sequenced sample: PBMCs or T cells enriched from blood (not recorded which). The source of these receptors is a man aged 40-55 years with acute COVID-19. Both conserved end residues are part of each CDR3. Each record gives: CDR3 protein, J gene, CDR3 length, V gene.

cdr3_aa: CASRTSASYEQYF; j_call: TRBJ2-7; cdr3_length: 13; v_call: TRBV6-5
cdr3_aa: CASSLQGSGQPQHF; j_call: TRBJ1-5; cdr3_length: 14; v_call: TRBV2
cdr3_aa: CASSLIMGGGNTIYF; j_call: TRBJ1-3; cdr3_length: 15; v_call: TRBV5-6
cdr3_aa: CASSNFAEAFF; j_call: TRBJ1-1; cdr3_length: 11; v_call: TRBV5-6
cdr3_aa: CSVWDLSSYEQYF; j_call: TRBJ2-7; cdr3_length: 13; v_call: TRBV29-1
cdr3_aa: CASSQGALNEQFF; j_call: TRBJ2-1; cdr3_length: 13; v_call: TRBV18
cdr3_aa: CASRLTGVNTGELFF; j_call: TRBJ2-2; cdr3_length: 15; v_call: TRBV6-5
cdr3_aa: CASSLWLAVYNEQFF; j_call: TRBJ2-1; cdr3_length: 15; v_call: TRBV7-3
cdr3_aa: CASRTGTSGNTIYF; j_call: TRBJ1-3; cdr3_length: 14; v_call: TRBV28
cdr3_aa: CAWSTGGEQFF; j_call: TRBJ2-1; cdr3_length: 11; v_call: TRBV30
cdr3_aa: CASSLIDRGGYEQYF; j_call: TRBJ2-7; cdr3_length: 15; v_call: TRBV27
cdr3_aa: CASSLTRDREAFF; j_call: TRBJ1-1; cdr3_length: 13; v_call: TRBV7-3
cdr3_aa: CATQDYYGYTF; j_call: TRBJ1-2; cdr3_length: 11; v_call: TRBV6-5
cdr3_aa: CAWSASRGTYNSPLHF; j_call: TRBJ1-6; cdr3_length: 16; v_call: TRBV30
cdr3_aa: CASSYPSGGPYF; j_call: TRBJ2-7; cdr3_length: 12; v_call: TRBV6-5
cdr3_aa: CASSYGDFGGYEQYF; j_call: TRBJ2-7; cdr3_length: 15; v_call: TRBV6-5
cdr3_aa: CASSLGTGHTEAFF; j_call: TRBJ1-1; cdr3_length: 14; v_call: TRBV7-3
cdr3_aa: CAWGPGDRIIQYF; j_call: TRBJ2-4; cdr3_length: 13; v_call: TRBV30
cdr3_aa: CATSDLTDRGTPLHF; j_call: TRBJ1-6; cdr3_length: 15; v_call: TRBV24-1